This T cell receptor beta chain derives from a study of T cell changes during pregnancy in multiple sclerosis. Per germline, CDR1 SGHRS and CDR2 YFSETQ. CDR3 length equals 15 residues. The ends lost 4 bases at V and 7 bases at J; junction bases unmatched: 11. Some clones are missing from TCRdb's copy, which holds only in-frame ones; the method was immunoSEQ multiplex PCR. The sample yields under 70,000 clones, 91% seen once. The source material was peripheral blood, sampled in the third trimester of pregnancy. The chain uses TRBV5-1 and TRBJ2-1; TRBD2 matches 7 bases. The receptor was derived from a female donor in good health, enrolled as a control in a pregnancy study. CDR3 sequence: CASSGSGAPRNEQFF. As DNA, the CDR3 is TGCGCCAGCAGCGGAAGCGGGGCTCCGAGGAATGAGCAGTTCTTC.